This note documents a single TCR beta chain sequence. V lost 5 bases, J lost 8 bases, and 16 bases lay in between. Germline assignment: CDR1 SGHTA and CDR2 FQGNSA. The CDR3 length is 15 residues. Assay used: immunoSEQ multiplex PCR; TCRdb lists only in-frame clones, some missing. Here the sample spans around 22,000 clones, around 88% being singletons. This sample was taken from a study of T cells in localized non-small cell lung cancer. The source is a woman aged 40-69 years with stage III lung adenocarcinoma. V and J are TRBV7-2 and TRBJ1-6, with D perhaps matching TRBD1 (6 bases). The input for sequencing was peripheral blood mononuclear cells, taken before any cancer treatment. The CDR3 region is CASSPQDSIDSPLHF. In DNA, the CDR3 is TGTGCCAGCAGCCCCCAGGACAGCATTGATTCACCCCTCCACTTT.